These T cell receptor beta chains were read from a single sample in a study of T-cell memory formation after mild COVID-19. TCRdb reprocessed the 5' RACE reads with MiXCR, giving one entry per CDR3 protein. The sample yields a few hundred thousand distinct CDR3 sequences, 28% seen once. The sequencing sample was made of PBMCs or a T cell subset sorted from them (not recorded which). These receptors were collected from an adult woman who had mild COVID-19 (a few samples of this study predate the infection). Cell type and time point are not known. The CDR3 runs from the conserved cysteine through the conserved F or W. Fields, in order: D gene, V gene, J gene, CDR3 protein. D genes are given only for firm matches.

D: TRBD1
V: TRBV7-6
J: TRBJ2-7
CDR3: CASSAEGGASYEQYF

D: TRBD1
V: TRBV30
J: TRBJ1-3
CDR3: CAWRGRDRGAGNTIYF

D: -
V: TRBV6-1
J: TRBJ1-1
CDR3: CASTLRTASTEAFF

D: -
V: TRBV6-5
J: TRBJ2-7
CDR3: CASSYSVLTETSPAYEQYF

D: -
V: TRBV5-1
J: TRBJ2-1
CDR3: CASSLTGQSGSYNEQFF

D: -
V: TRBV20-1
J: TRBJ2-4
CDR3: CSARDTRDGIQYF

D: TRBD1
V: TRBV6-6
J: TRBJ2-7
CDR3: CASSPTGQAADEQYF

D: -
V: TRBV6-2/TRBV6-3
J: TRBJ2-7
CDR3: CASSSEGWGNEQYF

D: TRBD1
V: TRBV5-5
J: TRBJ1-1
CDR3: CASSSSTGVRETEAFF

D: TRBD1
V: TRBV20-1
J: TRBJ2-7
CDR3: CSARDFLTGQGHEQYF

D: -
V: TRBV5-1
J: TRBJ2-5
CDR3: CASSLEFGTQYF

D: -
V: TRBV7-2
J: TRBJ2-3
CDR3: CASSIQGRAADTQYF

D: -
V: TRBV12-3/TRBV12-4
J: TRBJ2-7
CDR3: CASSGTLGGYEQYF

D: -
V: TRBV18
J: TRBJ2-3
CDR3: CASSPRSSTDTQYF

D: TRBD1
V: TRBV20-1
J: TRBJ2-2
CDR3: CSARAAWLRTGASGELFF

D: -
V: TRBV11-2
J: TRBJ2-1
CDR3: CASSHNEQFF

D: -
V: TRBV21-1
J: TRBJ2-1
CDR3: CASRYTTGDLDEQFF

D: TRBD2
V: TRBV9
J: TRBJ2-2
CDR3: CASSVGRTSGTTGELFF

D: TRBD2
V: TRBV5-6
J: TRBJ2-7
CDR3: CASSPSGVAYEQYF

D: -
V: TRBV24-1
J: TRBJ2-7
CDR3: CATSDSYSYEQYF

D: TRBD1
V: TRBV5-1
J: TRBJ1-5
CDR3: CASSAGQGVPNQPQHF

D: TRBD1
V: TRBV20-1
J: TRBJ2-2
CDR3: CSARRGTGGDTGELFF

D: TRBD1
V: TRBV5-1
J: TRBJ2-1
CDR3: CASSLDRGLLDEQFF

D: -
V: TRBV5-1
J: TRBJ1-1
CDR3: CASSLYSSSGRNTEAFF

D: -
V: TRBV7-3
J: TRBJ2-1
CDR3: CASSLEGSHEQFF

D: TRBD1
V: TRBV27
J: TRBJ2-1
CDR3: CASAAGTEIYNEQFF

D: -
V: TRBV29-1
J: TRBJ2-3
CDR3: CSGLMTDTQYF

D: TRBD1
V: TRBV15
J: TRBJ2-5
CDR3: CATSTDRATQYF

D: -
V: TRBV7-9
J: TRBJ2-1
CDR3: CASSSGTVTSSYNEQFF

D: -
V: TRBV7-9
J: TRBJ1-1
CDR3: CASSLVAGDEAFF

D: TRBD2
V: TRBV19
J: TRBJ2-7
CDR3: CASSIGIAGVGEQYF

D: -
V: TRBV5-1
J: TRBJ2-7
CDR3: CASSSGPSSYEQYF

D: TRBD1
V: TRBV7-9
J: TRBJ1-2
CDR3: CASSLGQNYGYTF

D: -
V: TRBV6-6
J: TRBJ1-2
CDR3: CASSYSIDNNYGYTF

D: -
V: TRBV24-1
J: TRBJ2-2
CDR3: CATSVWEDGELFF

D: -
V: TRBV29-1
J: TRBJ1-2
CDR3: CSVSVPGGLNYGYTF

D: -
V: TRBV7-2
J: TRBJ2-1
CDR3: CASSPQGRPGPYNEQFF

D: -
V: TRBV4-2
J: TRBJ2-3
CDR3: CASREDSDTQYF

D: -
V: TRBV5-1
J: TRBJ1-1
CDR3: CASSTGRAGTEAFF

D: TRBD1
V: TRBV7-2
J: TRBJ1-4
CDR3: CASRSRGGVNEKLFF

D: -
V: TRBV4-1
J: TRBJ2-1
CDR3: CASSQDSTNNEQFF

D: -
V: TRBV3-1
J: TRBJ2-1
CDR3: CASSRGTWVNEQFF

D: -
V: TRBV6-1
J: TRBJ1-2
CDR3: CASSEAPGRYGYTF

D: -
V: TRBV6-2/TRBV6-3
J: TRBJ1-1
CDR3: CASSYFRGRDIMNTEAFF

D: -
V: TRBV19
J: TRBJ1-4
CDR3: CASSMGGSYEKLFF

D: -
V: TRBV7-6
J: TRBJ2-7
CDR3: CASSLDPSPYSYEQYF

D: -
V: TRBV5-1
J: TRBJ1-4
CDR3: CASSPADHEKLFF

D: -
V: TRBV29-1
J: TRBJ1-1
CDR3: CSVWKDDTEAFF

D: -
V: TRBV5-1
J: TRBJ1-2
CDR3: CASSLIQAYGYTF

D: -
V: TRBV15
J: TRBJ1-1
CDR3: CATRLGQLNTEAFF

D: -
V: TRBV7-3
J: TRBJ1-5
CDR3: CASSSPDSNQPQHF

D: TRBD2
V: TRBV12-5
J: TRBJ2-1
CDR3: CASGLNVAGGGQFF

D: -
V: TRBV18
J: TRBJ2-7
CDR3: CASSPDRTTFSYEQYF

D: -
V: TRBV14
J: TRBJ1-6
CDR3: CASSQVGTRNSPLHF

D: TRBD1
V: TRBV18
J: TRBJ1-2
CDR3: CASSPPDRGLIYGYTF

D: -
V: TRBV7-9
J: TRBJ2-7
CDR3: CASTSRYSYEQYF